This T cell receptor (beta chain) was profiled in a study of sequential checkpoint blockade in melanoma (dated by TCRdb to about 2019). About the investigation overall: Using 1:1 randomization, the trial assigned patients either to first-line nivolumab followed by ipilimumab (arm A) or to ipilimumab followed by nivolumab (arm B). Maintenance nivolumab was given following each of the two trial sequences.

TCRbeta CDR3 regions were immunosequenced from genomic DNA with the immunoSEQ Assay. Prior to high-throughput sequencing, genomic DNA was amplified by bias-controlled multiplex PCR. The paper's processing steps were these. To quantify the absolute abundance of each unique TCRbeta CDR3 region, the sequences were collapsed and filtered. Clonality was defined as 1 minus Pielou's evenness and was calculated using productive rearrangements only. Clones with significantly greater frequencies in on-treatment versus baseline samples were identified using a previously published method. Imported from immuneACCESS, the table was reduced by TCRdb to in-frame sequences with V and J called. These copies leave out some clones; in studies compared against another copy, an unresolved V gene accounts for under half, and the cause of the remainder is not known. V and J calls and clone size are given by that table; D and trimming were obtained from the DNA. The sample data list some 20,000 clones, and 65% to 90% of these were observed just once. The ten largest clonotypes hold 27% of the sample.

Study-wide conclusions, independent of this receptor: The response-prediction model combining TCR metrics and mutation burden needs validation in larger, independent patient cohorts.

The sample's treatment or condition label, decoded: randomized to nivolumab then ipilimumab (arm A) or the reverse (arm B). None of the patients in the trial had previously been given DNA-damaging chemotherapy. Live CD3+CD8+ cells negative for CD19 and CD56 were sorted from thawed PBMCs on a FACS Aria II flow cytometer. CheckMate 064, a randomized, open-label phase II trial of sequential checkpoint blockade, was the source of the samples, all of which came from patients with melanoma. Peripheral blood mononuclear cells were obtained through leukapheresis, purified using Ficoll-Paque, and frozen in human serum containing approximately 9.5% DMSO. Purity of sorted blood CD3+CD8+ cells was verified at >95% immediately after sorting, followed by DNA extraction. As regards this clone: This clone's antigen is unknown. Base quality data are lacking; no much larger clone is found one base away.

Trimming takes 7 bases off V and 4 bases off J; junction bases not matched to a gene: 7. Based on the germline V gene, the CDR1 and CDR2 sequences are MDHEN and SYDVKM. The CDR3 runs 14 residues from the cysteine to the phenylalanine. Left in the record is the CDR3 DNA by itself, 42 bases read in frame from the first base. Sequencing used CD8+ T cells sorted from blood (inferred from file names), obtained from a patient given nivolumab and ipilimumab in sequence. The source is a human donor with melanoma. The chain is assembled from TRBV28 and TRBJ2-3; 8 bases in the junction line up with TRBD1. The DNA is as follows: TGTGCCAGCAATTCGGACAGGGCGGCAGATACGCAGTATTTT. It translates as CASNSDRAADTQYF.